These 5 T cell receptor beta chains were sequenced from one sample in a study of T cells in Graves' hyperthyroidism and ophthalmopathy (dated by TCRdb to between 2018 and 2020). The receptor library was made with multiplex PCR. This sample was sequenced with an Illumina HiSeq 2000. Amplification of TCR beta CDR3 regions was carried out from RNA transcripts. For the first round of RT-PCR on the TCR CDR3, the HTBI primer set was used together with the Qiagen OneStep RT-PCR kit. TCRdb cleaned the public reads at Q25 with fastp, built clones with MiXCR and kept in-frame beta chains. One record per CDR3 amino acid sequence lists the most common genes and DNA. The sample data list about 380,000 distinct CDR3 sequences, and less than 20% of these were observed just once. Together, the top ten hold 35% to 50% of the sample. Material: blood. These receptors originate from a man in his late teens or twenties with Graves' ophthalmopathy.

At least ten counts were recorded for this clonotype. The rearrangement joins TRBV27 to TRBJ1-2; maybe TRBD1 (5 bases). The CDR3 covers 14 residues. CDR1 is MNHEY and CDR2 is SMNVEV in the germline V gene (reference sequence). Trimming pared 4 bases from V and 8 bases from J, leaving 17 bases between. CDR3 in DNA: TGTGCCAGCAGTTCCCATGAAGGGGCCGGAGGCTACACCTTC. Translated: CASSSHEGAGGYTF.

CDR3 region: CATSDPGYSNQPQHF. CDR3 bases: TGTGCCACCAGTGATCCGGGGTATAGCAATCAGCCCCAGCATTTT. This chain joins TRBV24-1 and TRBJ1-5; D uncertain. The CDR3 runs 15 residues. Germline lookup yields CDR1 KGHDR and CDR2 SFDVKD. The V gene lost 3 bases and the J gene lost 0 bases, with 8 bases spanning the gap.

This clonotype occurred many times. The chain combines TRBV5-1 with TRBJ2-7, with D perhaps matching TRBD1 or TRBD2 (6 bases each). V was cut by 1 base and J by 4 bases, with 12 bases left in between. The CDR3 extends over 14 amino acids. Germline-derived CDR1 and CDR2 are SGHRS and YFSETQ. In nucleotides, the CDR3 is TGCGCCAGCAGCTTGCGGGGGCGAGATTACGAGCAGTACTTC. It translates to CASSLRGRDYEQYF.

The J gene is TRBJ1-3, the V gene TRBV15; 7 bases match TRBD1. There are 16 residues in the CDR3. V lost 1 base to trimming and J lost 1 base; unmatched junction nucleotides: 4. Looked up from germline, CDR1 is LNHNV and CDR2 is YYDKDF (reference sequence). CDR3 nucleotide sequence: TGTGCCACCAGCAGAGGGGGGACAGCTTCTGGAAACACCATATATTTT. It encodes CATSRGGTASGNTIYF.

This clonotype was seen ten or more times. The chain combines TRBV6-6 with TRBJ2-5; D possibly corresponds to TRBD1 (5 bases). V lost 1 base and J lost 2, with 11 bases in between. Germline CDR1 MNHNY, CDR2 SVGAGI (reference sequence). The CDR3 has 15 amino acids. The CDR3 protein is CASSYYAGPQETQYF. Written as DNA, the CDR3 is TGTGCCAGCAGTTACTACGCAGGGCCGCAAGAGACCCAGTACTTC.